What follows is one TCR beta chain and its context. The antigen is not known. Germline CDR1 is MNHEY and CDR2 is SMNVEV (reference sequence). This CDR3 has 13 residues. Trimming stripped 5 bases from V and 1 base from J, with 6 bases between. Time point specified: pretreatment peripheral blood. Each PCR had synthetic TCR analog templates added to it as a spike-in. Sequencing was performed with immunoSEQ multiplex PCR; in TCRdb, only in-frame clones are kept and a portion is missing. Altogether roughly 91,000 clones are present, more than 70% being singletons, with the ten largest covering roughly an eighth. The source of the sample is a study of PD-L1 blockade in urothelial cancer. Study as a whole: Blood analysis occurred 3 weeks (second dose) and 6 weeks after treatment start. The study's findings and limits: Durable-benefit cases showed more tumor-associated blood clone expansion at 3 weeks. Below-median pretreatment blood TCR clonality was associated with improved progression-free and overall survival.

Sequenced material: PBMCs, taken around atezolizumab (anti-PD-L1) treatment. The receptor comes from a man in his sixties with urothelial cancer. J is TRBJ1-5 and V is TRBV27; D remains ambiguous. CDR3 coding DNA: TGTGCCAGCAGTATAAGCAGCAATCAGCCCCAGCATTTT. Protein sequence: CASSISSNQPQHF.